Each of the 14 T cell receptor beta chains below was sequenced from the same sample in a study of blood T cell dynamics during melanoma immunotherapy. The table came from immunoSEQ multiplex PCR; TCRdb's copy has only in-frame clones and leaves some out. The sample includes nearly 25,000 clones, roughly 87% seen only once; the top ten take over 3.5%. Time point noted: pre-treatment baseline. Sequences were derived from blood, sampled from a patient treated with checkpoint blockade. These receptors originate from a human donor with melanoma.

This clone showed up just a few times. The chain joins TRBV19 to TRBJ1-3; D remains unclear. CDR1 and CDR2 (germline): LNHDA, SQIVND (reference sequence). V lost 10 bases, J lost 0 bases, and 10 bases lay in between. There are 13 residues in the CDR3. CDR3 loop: CATAYHSGNTIYF. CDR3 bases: TGTGCCACGGCGTACCACTCTGGAAACACCATATATTTT.

CDR3 sequence (DNA): TGTGCCATCAGTGACGACGAAGGACTAGCGGGATTCTCTGGGGCCAACGTCCTGACTTTC. Amino acids: CAISDDEGLAGFSGANVLTF. The chain uses TRBV10-3 and TRBJ2-6, with 12 bases aligning to TRBD2. The V segment lost 3 bases and the J segment 0 bases; nucleotides outside the gene matches: 9. The CDR3 has 20 residues. Looked up from germline, CDR1 is ENHRY and CDR2 is SYGVKD.

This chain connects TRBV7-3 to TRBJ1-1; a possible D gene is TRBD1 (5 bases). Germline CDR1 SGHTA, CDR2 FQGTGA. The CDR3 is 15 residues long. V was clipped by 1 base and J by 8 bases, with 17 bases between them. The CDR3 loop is CASSLMAVAGTEAFF. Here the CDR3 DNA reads TGTGCCAGCAGCTTAATGGCGGTCGCCGGGACGGAAGCTTTCTTT.

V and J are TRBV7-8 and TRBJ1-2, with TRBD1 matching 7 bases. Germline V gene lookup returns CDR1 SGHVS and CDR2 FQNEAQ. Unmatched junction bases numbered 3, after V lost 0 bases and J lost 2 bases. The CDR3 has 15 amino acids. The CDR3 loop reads CASSLAGTVNYGYTF. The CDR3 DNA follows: TGTGCCAGCAGCTTAGCCGGGACAGTGAACTATGGCTACACCTTC.

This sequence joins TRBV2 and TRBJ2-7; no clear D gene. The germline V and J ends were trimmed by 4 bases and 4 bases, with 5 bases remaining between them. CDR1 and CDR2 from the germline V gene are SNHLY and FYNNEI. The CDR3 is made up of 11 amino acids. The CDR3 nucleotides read TGTGCCAGCAGTGGAAAGTACGAGCAGTACTTC. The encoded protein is CASSGKYEQYF.

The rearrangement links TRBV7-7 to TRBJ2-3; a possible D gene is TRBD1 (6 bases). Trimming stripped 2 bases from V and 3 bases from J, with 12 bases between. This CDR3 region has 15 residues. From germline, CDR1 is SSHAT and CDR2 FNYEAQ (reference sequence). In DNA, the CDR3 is TGTGCCAGCAGCTTATATACAGGGCGGACAGATACGCAGTATTTT. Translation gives CASSLYTGRTDTQYF.

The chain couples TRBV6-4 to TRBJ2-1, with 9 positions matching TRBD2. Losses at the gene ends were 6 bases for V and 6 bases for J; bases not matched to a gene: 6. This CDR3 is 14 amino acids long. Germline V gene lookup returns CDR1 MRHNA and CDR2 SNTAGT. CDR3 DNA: TGTGCCAGCAGCATAGCGGGAGAAGGCAATGAGCAGTTCTTC. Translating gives CASSIAGEGNEQFF.

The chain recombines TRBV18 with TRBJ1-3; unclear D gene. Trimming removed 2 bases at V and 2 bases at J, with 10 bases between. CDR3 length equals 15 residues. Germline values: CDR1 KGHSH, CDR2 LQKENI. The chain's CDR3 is CASSPSATPGNTIYF. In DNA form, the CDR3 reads TGTGCCAGCTCACCATCGGCGACCCCTGGAAACACCATATATTTT.

The CDR3 reads CASSTQQGGNEKLFF. As DNA, the CDR3 is TGTGCCAGCAGTACACAACAGGGGGGGAATGAAAAACTGTTTTTT. V usage is TRBV6-1 and J usage is TRBJ1-4, with 8 bases that match TRBD1. V shed 5 bases and J 5 bases; nucleotides not matched to a gene: 7. This CDR3 has 15 amino acids. Germline CDR1 reads MNHNS; CDR2 reads SASEGT.

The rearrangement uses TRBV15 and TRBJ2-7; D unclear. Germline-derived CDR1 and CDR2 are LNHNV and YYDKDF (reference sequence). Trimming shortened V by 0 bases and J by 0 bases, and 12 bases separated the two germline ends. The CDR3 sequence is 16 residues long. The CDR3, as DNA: TGTGCCACCAGCAGAGATCCCGGTAGCCTCTCCTACGAGCAGTACTTC. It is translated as CATSRDPGSLSYEQYF. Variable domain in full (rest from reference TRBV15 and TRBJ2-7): DAMVIQNPRYQVTQFGKPVTLSCSQTLNHNVMYWYQQKSSQAPKLLFHYYDKDFNNEADTPDNFQSRRPNTSFCFLDIRSPGLGDTAMYLCATSRDPGSLSYEQYFGPGTRLTVT.

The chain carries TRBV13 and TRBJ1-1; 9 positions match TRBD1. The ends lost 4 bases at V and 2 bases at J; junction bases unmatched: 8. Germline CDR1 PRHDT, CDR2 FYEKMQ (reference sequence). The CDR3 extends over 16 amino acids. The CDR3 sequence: CASSWGQGGINTEAFF. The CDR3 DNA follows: TGTGCCAGCAGCTGGGGACAGGGAGGGATTAACACTGAAGCTTTCTTT.

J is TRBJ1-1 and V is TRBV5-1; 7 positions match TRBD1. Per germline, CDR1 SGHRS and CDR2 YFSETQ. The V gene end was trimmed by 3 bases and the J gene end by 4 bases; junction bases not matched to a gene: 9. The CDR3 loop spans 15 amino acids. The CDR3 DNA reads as TGCGCCAGCAGCTCTTACAGGGGAGGGAGCACTGAAGCTTTCTTT. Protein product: CASSSYRGGSTEAFF. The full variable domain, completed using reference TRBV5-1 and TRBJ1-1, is KAGVTQTPRYLIKTRGQQVTLSCSPISGHRSVSWYQQTPGQGLQFLFEYFSETQRNKGNFPGRFSGRQFSNSRSEMNVSTLELGDSALYLCASSSYRGGSTEAFFGQGTRLTVV.

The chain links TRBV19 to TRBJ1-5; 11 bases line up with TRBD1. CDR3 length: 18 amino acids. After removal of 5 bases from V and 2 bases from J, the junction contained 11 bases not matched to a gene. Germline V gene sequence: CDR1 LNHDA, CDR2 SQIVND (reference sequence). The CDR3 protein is CASSLRDRGAVGNQPQHF. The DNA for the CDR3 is TGTGCCAGTAGTCTCCGGGACAGGGGGGCGGTTGGCAATCAGCCCCAGCATTTT. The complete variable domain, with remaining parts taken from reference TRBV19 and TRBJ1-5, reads DGGITQSPKYLFRKEGQNVTLSCEQNLNHDAMYWYRQDPGQGLRLIYYSQIVNDFQKGDIAEGYSVSREKKESFPLTVTSAQKNPTAFYLCASSLRDRGAVGNQPQHFGDGTRLSIL.

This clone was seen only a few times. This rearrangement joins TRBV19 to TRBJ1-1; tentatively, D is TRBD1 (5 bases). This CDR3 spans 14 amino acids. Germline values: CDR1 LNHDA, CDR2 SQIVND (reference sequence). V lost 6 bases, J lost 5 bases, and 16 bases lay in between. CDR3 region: CASRPPGTGTEAFF. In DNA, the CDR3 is TGTGCCAGTAGACCACCAGGGACGGGGACTGAAGCTTTCTTT.